One sample yielded the 9 T cell receptor beta chains listed below, sequenced in a study of cytomegalovirus exposure and HLA in healthy donors. 13 Jbeta primers and 60 Vbeta primers were used for the PCR. Produced via immunoSEQ multiplex PCR; TCRdb's table is partial and in-frame only. The table has 130,000 to 150,000 clones, roughly 80% seen once. The source material was PBMCs. All receptors derive from a man between 40 and 49 years old in good health and CMV-seronegative.

The chain employs TRBV9 and TRBJ2-7, with a tentative D call TRBD2 (5 bases). V gave up 0 bases and J gave up 5 bases, with 12 bases separating them. CDR3 length equals 14 residues. Germline V gene data show CDR1 as SGDLS and CDR2 as YYNGEE. CDR3 nucleotides: TGTGCCAGCAGCGTAGAGGAGGAGAGGCACGAGCAGTACTTC. Its translation is CASSVEEERHEQYF.

As to this clone: The sample carries other DNA sequences with the same CDR3. The J gene is TRBJ1-5, the V gene TRBV5-1, with D unclear. Germline CDR1 and CDR2: SGHRS and YFSETQ. The CDR3 covers 15 residues. Trimming removed 0 bases from V and 0 bases from J, with 7 bases in between. CDR3 region: CASSLDSYSNQPQHF. DNA of the CDR3: TGCGCCAGCAGCTTGGACAGTTATAGCAATCAGCCCCAGCATTTT.

The chain combines TRBV7-6 with TRBJ1-5; 9 bases map to TRBD1. V lost 5 bases to trimming and J lost 0 bases; unmatched junction nucleotides: 5. CDR1 and CDR2 from the germline V gene are SGHVS and FNYEAQ. The CDR3 has 16 residues. In nucleotides, the CDR3 is TGTGCCAGCAGCCCCGGGACAGGGACTAGCAATCAGCCCCAGCATTTT. This codes for CASSPGTGTSNQPQHF.

The rearrangement joins TRBV25-1 to TRBJ1-1, with a tentative D call TRBD1 (6 bases). V lost 6 bases, J lost 5 bases, and 13 bases lay in between. Germline CDR1 and CDR2: MGHDK and SYGVNS. This CDR3 region has 13 residues. This CDR3 is CASRTLQGTEAFF. The CDR3 DNA reads TGTGCCAGCAGAACTCTACAGGGAACTGAAGCTTTCTTT.

A word on this clone: Other nucleotide sequences in the sample specify the same CDR3. The chain combines TRBV11-2 with TRBJ1-2; possibly TRBD1 for D (5 bases). The CDR3 is made up of 12 amino acids. With 2 bases removed from V and 5 bases from J, the gap between germline ends came to 6 bases. Germline V lookup: CDR1 SGHAT, CDR2 FQNNGV. CDR3 nucleotide sequence: TGTGCCAGCAGCTTACAGGGATATGGCTACACCTTC. Protein product: CASSLQGYGYTF. The full variable domain, rest sourced from reference TRBV11-2 and TRBJ1-2, is EAGVAQSPRYKIIEKRQSVAFWCNPISGHATLYWYQQILGQGPKLLIQFQNNGVVDDSQLPKDRFSAERLKGVDSTLKIQPAKLEDSAVYLCASSLQGYGYTFGSGTRLTVV.

This clone came up a few times. This chain joins TRBV7-2 and TRBJ2-3; 11 nucleotides align to TRBD2. Losses at the gene ends were 5 bases for V and 0 bases for J; bases not matched to a gene: 10. Germline V gives CDR1 SGHTA, CDR2 FQGNSA. This CDR3 has 18 amino acids. CDR3 in DNA: TGTGCCAGCAGCCACTCGACTAGCGGGGCCCTAAGCACAGATACGCAGTATTTT. Its translation: CASSHSTSGALSTDTQYF.

Here the CDR3 DNA reads TGTGCCAGCAGCTCCCATCCGCGGCAGAAGAACACTGAAGCTTTCTTT. Translated, it gives CASSSHPRQKNTEAFF. The chain carries TRBV5-6 and TRBJ1-1; D is unresolved. CDR1 is SGHDT and CDR2 is YYEEEE in the germline V gene. CDR3 length: 16 residues. Trimming stripped 3 bases from V and 1 base from J, with 16 bases between.

This clone has only one observation. The chain couples TRBV9 to TRBJ1-2; 7 bases line up with TRBD1. CDR3 length: 15 residues. CDR1 is SGDLS and CDR2 is YYNGEE in the germline V gene. V shed 3 bases, J shed 4 bases, and the junction held 9 bases outside the gene matches. CDR3 loop: CASSDLQGVGYGYTF. CDR3 nucleotides: TGTGCCAGCAGCGATCTTCAGGGGGTGGGCTATGGCTACACCTTC.

The V gene is TRBV6-6, the J gene TRBJ1-2; weak D call: TRBD1 (5 bases). Trimming stripped 5 bases from V and 5 bases from J, with 18 bases between. The CDR3 loop spans 15 amino acids. The germline V gene has CDR1 MNHNY and CDR2 SVGAGI (reference sequence). In DNA form, the CDR3 reads TGTGCCAGCAGTACAGACCGACCTGGGGGGTATGGCTACACCTTC. Translating it yields CASSTDRPGGYGYTF.